This T cell receptor beta chain was identified during a study of T cell responses to AZD1222 COVID-19 vaccine (dated by TCRdb to the early 2020s). Regarding the study in general: TCR sequencing was performed for about 240 trial participants, of whom 200 to 220 were given two doses of AZD1222 and roughly 25 were given two doses of MenACWY control vaccine. Trial participants were enrolled by age into 18-55, 56-69 and 70-plus year subgroups, with roughly 150, 30 and 60 TCR-sequenced participants respectively.

CDR1 and CDR2 are drawn from the germline V gene (reference sequence): SSHAT, FNYEAQ. Spanning cysteine to phenylalanine, the CDR3 consists of 12 amino acids. The sequence is cut down to CDR3 DNA, 36 bases in frame from base 1. Trimming removed 2 bases from V and 6 bases from J, leaving 4 bases between the germline ends. Taken with the paper, the label for time point translates to: about 28 days (+/-7) after the second vaccine dose. AZD1222 recipients with second doses at about 4 weeks or about 12 weeks were pooled, because spike-specific TCR depth and breadth did not differ between schedules. Samples from vaccinated people were obtained from the UK trials COV001 and COV002, which included a single-blind randomized controlled phase 2/3 trial of AZD1222 (ChAdOx1 nCoV-19) in healthy adults. For TCRbeta chain sequencing, PBMC samples were collected from trial participants at day 0 and at day 28 after the second dose.

Broader findings and caveats from the paper: Because no samples from the day 14 peak response were available, repertoires could be characterized only after the peak T cell response. In the small 56-69-year group, the increase in depth fell short of significance, most likely because of low power. The vaccine-associated CD4 TCRs covered the entire spike protein, and the dominant responses fell in regions 160-218 and 743-854. Conclusions about previously exposed vaccinees were limited because only six AZD1222 recipients were SARS-CoV-2 seropositive at baseline. Spike-specific TCR breadth and depth rose significantly after two AZD1222 doses compared with day 0 and with MenACWY recipients. Nearly half of unique spike-specific TCRs reportedly recognized epitopes outside regions mutated in the B.1.351 and B.1.1.7 variants. Participants were mostly white British and included more females than males, and it was suggested by the authors that clonal diversity may have been underestimated.

About this clone itself: Its antigen target is currently unknown. No qualities accompany the bases; no much larger clone lies one base away.

The CDR3 regions of human TCRbeta chains were subjected to immunosequencing. The authors' analysis ran thus. TCRs in the repertoires were matched against a reference library of SARS-CoV-2-specific TCRs that had been generated with the MIRA antigen-specificity platform. Breadth was defined as the fraction of unique TCRs that were SARS-CoV-2-associated. Depth was defined as the fraction of total T cells that were SARS-CoV-2-associated. Using the MIRA data, each spike-specific TCR was mapped to the spike region that the TCR reacts to and placed in a CD4 or CD8 class. Log10-transformed breadth and depth values were compared by one-way ANOVA with Sidak's multiple comparisons tests. Entries here come from immuneACCESS through TCRdb and include only in-frame sequences with V and J called. Some clones fail to appear in such tables; in the studies checked, an unresolved V gene covers under half of the shortfall, and the cause of the remainder is unknown. The D gene and trimming were derived from the DNA, and the V and J assignments and clone size from that table. Counted in this sample were 80,000 to 90,000 clones; about 89% of them appeared once. The ten largest make up just under 5% of the sample.

The sample was peripheral blood, taken 28 days after the second AZD1222 dose. This sequence originates from an adult who received the AZD1222 COVID-19 vaccine. This receptor chain uses TRBV7-7 and TRBJ2-2, with no confident D gene call. The CDR3: CASSLFPGELFF. The nucleotide sequence reads TGTGCCAGCAGCTTATTTCCCGGGGAGCTGTTTTTT.